The sample holds many counts of the clone carrying this T cell receptor beta chain. The antigen remains undetermined. One entry per CDR3 protein, called by TCRdb with MiXCR from the 5' RACE reads. The sample holds 400,000 to 500,000 distinct CDR3 sequences, 18% seen once. This entry comes from a study of identical twins. Study conclusions and caveats: In drawing conclusions, the study used cross-sectional statistical analysis and did not follow the same donors. Among out-of-frame alpha sequences shared by twins, low generation probability occurred in excess.

The V end was cut by 5 bases, the J end by 2 bases, with 9 bases between. CDR3 size: 13 residues. Germline loops: CDR1 SGHTA, CDR2 FQGNSA. Sequenced input: naive T cells sorted from blood. The receptor was derived from a man aged 50 to 59 in good health. This chain uses TRBV7-2 with TRBJ1-1, with D maybe TRBD1 (6 bases). In DNA, the CDR3 is TGTGCCAGCAGCAAGGGGGTAAACACTGAAGCTTTCTTT. This encodes CASSKGVNTEAFF.